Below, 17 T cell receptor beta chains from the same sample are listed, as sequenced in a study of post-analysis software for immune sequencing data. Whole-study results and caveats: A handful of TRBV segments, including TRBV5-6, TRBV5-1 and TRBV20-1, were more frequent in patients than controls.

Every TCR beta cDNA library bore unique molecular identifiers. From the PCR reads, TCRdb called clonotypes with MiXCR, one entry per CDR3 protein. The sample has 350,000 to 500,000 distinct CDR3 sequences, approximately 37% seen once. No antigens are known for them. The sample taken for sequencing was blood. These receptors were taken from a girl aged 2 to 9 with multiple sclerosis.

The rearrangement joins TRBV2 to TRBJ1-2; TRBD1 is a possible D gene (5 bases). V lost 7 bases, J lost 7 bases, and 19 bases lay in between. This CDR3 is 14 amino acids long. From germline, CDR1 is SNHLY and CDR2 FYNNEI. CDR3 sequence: CASKPLEGWVGYTF. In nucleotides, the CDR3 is TGTGCCAGCAAACCCTTGGAGGGGTGGGTTGGCTACACCTTC.

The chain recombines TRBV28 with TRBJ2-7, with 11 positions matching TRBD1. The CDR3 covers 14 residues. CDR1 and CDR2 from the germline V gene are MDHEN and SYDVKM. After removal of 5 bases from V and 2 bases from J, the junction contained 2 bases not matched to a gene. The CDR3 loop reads CASSGQGAPYEQYF. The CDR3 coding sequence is TGTGCCAGCAGTGGACAGGGGGCCCCCTACGAGCAGTACTTC. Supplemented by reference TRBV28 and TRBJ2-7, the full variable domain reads DVKVTQSSRYLVKRTGEKVFLECVQDMDHENMFWYRQDPGLGLRLIYFSYDVKMKEKGDIPEGYSVSREKKERFSLILESASTNQTSMYLCASSGQGAPYEQYFGPGTRLTVT.

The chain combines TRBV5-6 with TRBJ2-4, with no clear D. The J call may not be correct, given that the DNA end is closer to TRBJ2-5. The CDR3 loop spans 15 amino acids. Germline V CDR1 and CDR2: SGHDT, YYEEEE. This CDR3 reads CASSTLTELQETQYF. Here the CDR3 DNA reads TGTGCCAGCAGCACACTAACAGAGTTACAAGAGACCCAGTACTTC.

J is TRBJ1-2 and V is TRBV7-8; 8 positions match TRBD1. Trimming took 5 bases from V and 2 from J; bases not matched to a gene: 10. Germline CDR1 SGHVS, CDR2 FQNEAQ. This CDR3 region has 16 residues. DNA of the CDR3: TGTGCCAGCAGCCCCCCGGGACAGGAGCCCAACTATGGCTACACCTTC. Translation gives CASSPPGQEPNYGYTF.

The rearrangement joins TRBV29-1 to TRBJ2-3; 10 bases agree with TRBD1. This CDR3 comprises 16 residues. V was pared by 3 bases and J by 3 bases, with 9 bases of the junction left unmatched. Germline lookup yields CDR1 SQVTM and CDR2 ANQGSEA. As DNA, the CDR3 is TGCAGCGTTGATTCCGGGACAGGGGTGAAGACAGATACGCAGTATTTT. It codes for CSVDSGTGVKTDTQYF.

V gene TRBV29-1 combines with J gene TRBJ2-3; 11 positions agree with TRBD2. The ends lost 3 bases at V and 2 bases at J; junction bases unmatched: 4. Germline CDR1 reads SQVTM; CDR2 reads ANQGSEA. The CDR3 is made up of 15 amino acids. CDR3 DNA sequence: TGCAGCGTTGAGGGGACTAGCGGATCCACAGATACGCAGTATTTT. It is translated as CSVEGTSGSTDTQYF.

In DNA, the CDR3 is TGTGCCAGCAGCTTTCGGGACAGGACTTACGAGCAGTACTTC. Its protein product is CASSFRDRTYEQYF. This chain uses TRBV7-2 with TRBJ2-7, with 8 bases that match TRBD1. The V and J ends lost 3 bases and 4 bases, in that order; junction bases with no gene match: 5. This CDR3 has 14 amino acids. Per germline, CDR1 SGHTA and CDR2 FQGNSA.

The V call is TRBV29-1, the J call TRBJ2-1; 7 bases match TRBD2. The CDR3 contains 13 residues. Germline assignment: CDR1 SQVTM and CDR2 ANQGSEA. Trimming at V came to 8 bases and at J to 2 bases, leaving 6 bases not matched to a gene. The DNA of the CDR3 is TGCAGCCTCCGGGACTACACCTACAATGAGCAGTTCTTC. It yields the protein CSLRDYTYNEQFF.

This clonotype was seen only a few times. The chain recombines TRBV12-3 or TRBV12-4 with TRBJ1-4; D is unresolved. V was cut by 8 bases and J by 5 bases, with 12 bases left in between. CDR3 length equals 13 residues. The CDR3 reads CASQPSINEKLFF. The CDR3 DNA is TGTGCCAGCCAACCAAGTATCAATGAAAAACTGTTTTTT.

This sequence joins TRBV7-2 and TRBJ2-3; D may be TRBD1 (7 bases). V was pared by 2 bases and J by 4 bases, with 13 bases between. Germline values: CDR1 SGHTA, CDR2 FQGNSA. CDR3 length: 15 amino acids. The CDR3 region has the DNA TGTGCCAGCAGCTTAAGGGGGCAGCGGGCAGATACGCAGTATTTT. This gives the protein CASSLRGQRADTQYF.

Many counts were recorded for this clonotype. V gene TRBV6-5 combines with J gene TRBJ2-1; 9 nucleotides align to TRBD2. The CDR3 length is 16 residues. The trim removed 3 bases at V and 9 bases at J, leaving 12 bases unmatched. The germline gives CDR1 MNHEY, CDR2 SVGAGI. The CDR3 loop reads CASSYIGGGALIEQFF. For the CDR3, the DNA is TGTGCCAGCAGTTATATCGGCGGGGGGGCCCTTATTGAGCAGTTCTTC.

CDR3: CASSIPGLPYNEQFF. CDR3 sequence (DNA): TGTGCCAGCAGTATTCCGGGACTCCCATACAATGAGCAGTTCTTC. This sequence joins TRBV12-3 or TRBV12-4 and TRBJ2-1, with a weak D call TRBD2 (6 bases). The CDR3 totals 15 residues. V lost 5 bases, J lost 4 bases, and 15 bases lay in between.

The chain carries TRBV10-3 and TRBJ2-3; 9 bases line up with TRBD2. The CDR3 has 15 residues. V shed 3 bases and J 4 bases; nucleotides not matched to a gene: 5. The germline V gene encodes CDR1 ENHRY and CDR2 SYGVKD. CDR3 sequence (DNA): TGTGCCATCAGTGAACCTGGGACTAGCTCAGATACGCAGTATTTT. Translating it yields CAISEPGTSSDTQYF.

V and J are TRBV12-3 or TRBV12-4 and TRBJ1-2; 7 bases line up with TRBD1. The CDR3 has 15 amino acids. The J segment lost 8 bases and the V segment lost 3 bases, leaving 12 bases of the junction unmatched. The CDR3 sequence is CASSFEYRGMGGYTF. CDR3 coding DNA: TGTGCCAGCAGTTTTGAGTACAGGGGTATGGGAGGCTACACCTTC.

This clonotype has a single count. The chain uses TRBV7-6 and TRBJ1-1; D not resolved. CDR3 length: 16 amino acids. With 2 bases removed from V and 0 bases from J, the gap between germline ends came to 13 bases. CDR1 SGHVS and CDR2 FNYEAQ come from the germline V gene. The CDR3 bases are TGTGCCAGCAGCTTAAACTCTATTAGGTTGAACACTGAAGCTTTCTTT. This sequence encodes CASSLNSIRLNTEAFF.

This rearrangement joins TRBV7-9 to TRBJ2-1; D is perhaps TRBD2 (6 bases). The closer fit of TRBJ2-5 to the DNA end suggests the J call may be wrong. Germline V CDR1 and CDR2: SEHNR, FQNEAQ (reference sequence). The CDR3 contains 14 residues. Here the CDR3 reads CASSLSAGRETQYF. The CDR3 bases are TGTGCCAGCAGCTTATCCGCGGGGAGGGAGACCCAGTACTTC.

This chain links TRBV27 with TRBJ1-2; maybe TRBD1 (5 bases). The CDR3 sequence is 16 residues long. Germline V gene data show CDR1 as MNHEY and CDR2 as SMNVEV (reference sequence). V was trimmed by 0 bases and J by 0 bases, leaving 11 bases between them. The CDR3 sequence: CASSLSGTESNYGYTF. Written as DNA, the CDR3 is TGTGCCAGCAGTTTATCAGGGACGGAATCTAACTATGGCTACACCTTC.